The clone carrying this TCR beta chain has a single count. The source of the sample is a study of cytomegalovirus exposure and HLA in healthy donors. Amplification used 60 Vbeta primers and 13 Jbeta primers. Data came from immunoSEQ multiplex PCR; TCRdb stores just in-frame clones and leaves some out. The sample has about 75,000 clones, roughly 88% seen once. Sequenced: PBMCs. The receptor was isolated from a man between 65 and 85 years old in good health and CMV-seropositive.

The CDR3 spells CASSPGGAKETQYF. CDR3 DNA sequence: TGTGCCAGCAGCCCGGGGGGGGCCAAAGAGACCCAGTACTTC. V gene TRBV6-6 combines with J gene TRBJ2-5; TRBD2 matches at 8 bases. J lost 3 bases, V lost 6 bases, and 6 bases had no gene match. The germline V gene encodes CDR1 MNHNY and CDR2 SVGAGI (reference sequence). The CDR3 loop spans 14 amino acids.